This T cell receptor (beta chain) was recovered during a study of technical replicates of blood from four donors. Per the germline V gene, CDR1 is SGHVS and CDR2 is FNYEAQ. The CDR3 is 16 residues long. The V gene end was trimmed by 5 bases and the J gene end by 7 bases; junction bases not matched to a gene: 12. Some clones are missing from TCRdb's copy, which holds only in-frame ones; the method was immunoSEQ multiplex PCR. This sample carries approximately 51,000 clones, roughly 95% of them seen once, and the ten largest clones take 4.2%. The material sequenced was PBMCs. The clonotype originates from a human donor in good health. Some clones in this sample may be carry-over from other donors' samples. This chain uses TRBV7-6 with TRBJ2-7, with 12 nucleotides matching TRBD2. CDR3 nucleotides: TGTGCCAGCAGCCTAAACCTAGCGGGAGGGCCGGAGGAGCAGTACTTC. Encoded protein: CASSLNLAGGPEEQYF.